A selection of T cell receptor beta chains follows, all from one sample in a study of neurological immune-mediated disorders. TCRdb ran MiXCR on the 5' RACE reads and lists one entry per CDR3 protein. The sample records 78,000 or so distinct CDR3 sequences, around 4.6% being singletons. The sample was PBMCs. These receptors all stem from a woman in her 30s with multiple sclerosis. Both conserved end residues are part of each CDR3. The D gene is left open where the match is weak. For some rows the clone size is stated as once, few or many, or as a class when expanded; others skip it.

clone size: many
J gene: TRBJ2-2
D gene: TRBD1
V gene: TRBV12-3/TRBV12-4
CDR3 protein: CASSGIGQEETGELFF
CDR3 DNA: TGTGCCAGCAGTGGAATCGGACAGGAGGAGACCGGGGAGCTGTTTTTT

clone size: many
J gene: TRBJ2-3
D gene: TRBD1
V gene: TRBV6-6
CDR3 protein: CASSHGTGGTDTQYF
CDR3 DNA: TGTGCCAGCAGTCACGGGACAGGGGGCACAGATACGCAGTATTTT

clone size: NA
J gene: TRBJ2-3
D gene: TRBD2
V gene: TRBV5-4
CDR3 protein: CASSWTSGGATDTQYF
CDR3 DNA: TGTGCCAGCAGCTGGACTAGCGGGGGGGCCACAGATACGCAGTATTTT

clone size: many
J gene: TRBJ1-1
D gene: NA
V gene: TRBV20-1
CDR3 protein: CSARDPTGTNTEAFF
CDR3 DNA: TGCAGTGCTAGAGACCCAACAGGGACGAACACTGAAGCTTTCTTT

clone size: many
J gene: TRBJ2-5
D gene: TRBD2
V gene: TRBV20-1
CDR3 protein: CSARDPLAGPGETQYF
CDR3 DNA: TGCAGTGCTAGAGATCCCCTAGCGGGACCTGGTGAGACCCAGTACTTC

clone size: many
J gene: TRBJ2-3
D gene: NA
V gene: TRBV6-5
CDR3 protein: CASSYRDATDTQYF
CDR3 DNA: TGTGCCAGCAGTTACCGGGACGCCACAGATACGCAGTATTTT

clone size: few
J gene: TRBJ2-1
D gene: NA
V gene: TRBV11-2
CDR3 protein: CASSSIRGDFKAYNEQFF
CDR3 DNA: TGTGCCAGCAGCTCCATCCGTGGGGACTTCAAGGCCTACAATGAGCAGTTCTTC

clone size: many
J gene: TRBJ1-4
D gene: NA
V gene: TRBV6-1
CDR3 protein: CASSVAVASTNEKLFF
CDR3 DNA: TGTGCCAGCAGTGTGGCGGTAGCTTCAACTAATGAAAAACTGTTTTTT

clone size: many
J gene: TRBJ1-5
D gene: TRBD1
V gene: TRBV12-3/TRBV12-4
CDR3 protein: CASSNSYGGRQGNQPQHF
CDR3 DNA: TGTGCCAGCAGCAACTCATACGGGGGAAGACAGGGAAATCAGCCCCAGCATTTT

clone size: NA
J gene: TRBJ2-4
D gene: NA
V gene: TRBV20-1
CDR3 protein: CSAGDRGFTNIQYF
CDR3 DNA: TGCAGCGCTGGTGATCGGGGTTTTACGAACATTCAGTACTTC

clone size: many
J gene: TRBJ2-5
D gene: TRBD2
V gene: TRBV5-1
CDR3 protein: CASRREGGETQYF
CDR3 DNA: TGCGCCAGCAGACGGGAGGGTGGTGAGACCCAGTACTTC

clone size: many
J gene: TRBJ2-2
D gene: TRBD1
V gene: TRBV24-1
CDR3 protein: CATSQGASTGELFF
CDR3 DNA: TGTGCCACCAGTCAGGGGGCGAGTACCGGGGAGCTGTTTTTT

clone size: few
J gene: TRBJ2-3
D gene: NA
V gene: TRBV5-1
CDR3 protein: CASSLENSVTQYF
CDR3 DNA: TGCGCCAGCAGCTTGGAAAACAGTGTAACGCAGTATTTT

clone size: NA
J gene: TRBJ2-1
D gene: TRBD2
V gene: TRBV5-1
CDR3 protein: CASSLGSTRGAYNEQFF
CDR3 DNA: TGCGCCAGCAGCTTGGGATCAACGCGGGGGGCGTACAATGAGCAGTTCTTC

clone size: many
J gene: TRBJ1-1
D gene: NA
V gene: TRBV24-1
CDR3 protein: CATSDLGGVRNEAFF
CDR3 DNA: TGTGCCACCAGTGATTTGGGCGGGGTAAGGAATGAAGCTTTCTTT

clone size: many
J gene: TRBJ2-3
D gene: NA
V gene: TRBV5-1
CDR3 protein: CASSSQSDTQYF
CDR3 DNA: TGCGCCAGCAGCTCGCAGTCGGATACGCAGTATTTT

clone size: many
J gene: TRBJ1-2
D gene: NA
V gene: TRBV12-3/TRBV12-4
CDR3 protein: CASSSDTTFYGYTF
CDR3 DNA: TGTGCCAGCAGCTCGGACACCACCTTCTATGGCTACACCTTC

clone size: few
J gene: TRBJ1-6
D gene: TRBD1
V gene: TRBV6-5
CDR3 protein: CASSPPRWTGGHSPLHF
CDR3 DNA: TGTGCCAGCAGTCCCCCTAGGTGGACAGGGGGACATTCACCCCTCCACTTT

clone size: many
J gene: TRBJ1-2
D gene: NA
V gene: TRBV7-2
CDR3 protein: CASSLTWEPIYGYTF
CDR3 DNA: TGTGCCAGCAGCTTAACTTGGGAGCCGATCTATGGCTACACCTTC

clone size: many
J gene: TRBJ1-1
D gene: NA
V gene: TRBV2
CDR3 protein: CASRSQGNTEAFF
CDR3 DNA: TGTGCCAGCAGATCACAGGGTAACACTGAAGCTTTCTTT

clone size: many
J gene: TRBJ1-2
D gene: TRBD1
V gene: TRBV12-3/TRBV12-4
CDR3 protein: CASSPDRGLRYTF
CDR3 DNA: TGTGCCAGCAGTCCGGACAGGGGGCTTCGCTACACCTTC

clone size: many
J gene: TRBJ2-5
D gene: TRBD2
V gene: TRBV29-1
CDR3 protein: CSVGLAILGTQYF
CDR3 DNA: TGCAGCGTGGGACTAGCGATTTTGGGGACCCAGTACTTC

clone size: few
J gene: TRBJ1-4
D gene: NA
V gene: TRBV20-1
CDR3 protein: CSARKVSEKLFF
CDR3 DNA: TGCAGTGCTAGAAAGGTATCGGAAAAACTGTTTTTT

clone size: NA
J gene: TRBJ2-3
D gene: NA
V gene: TRBV20-1
CDR3 protein: CSARVQPTSTDTQYF
CDR3 DNA: TGCAGTGCTAGAGTTCAACCTACTAGCACAGATACGCAGTATTTT

clone size: many
J gene: TRBJ1-5
D gene: NA
V gene: TRBV18
CDR3 protein: CASSPPSSNQPQHF
CDR3 DNA: TGTGCCAGCTCACCACCCTCGAGCAATCAGCCCCAGCATTTT

clone size: NA
J gene: TRBJ1-3
D gene: NA
V gene: TRBV20-1
CDR3 protein: CSARPPGPYGNTIYF
CDR3 DNA: TGCAGTGCTAGGCCTCCGGGCCCGTACGGAAACACCATATATTTT

clone size: many
J gene: TRBJ1-1
D gene: TRBD1
V gene: TRBV27
CDR3 protein: CASRGQGLNTEAFF
CDR3 DNA: TGTGCCAGCAGGGGACAGGGGCTGAACACTGAAGCTTTCTTT

clone size: many
J gene: TRBJ1-1
D gene: TRBD1
V gene: TRBV28
CDR3 protein: CASWDRGRDTEAFF
CDR3 DNA: TGTGCCAGCTGGGACAGGGGGCGCGACACTGAAGCTTTCTTT

clone size: many
J gene: TRBJ2-5
D gene: TRBD2
V gene: TRBV20-1
CDR3 protein: CSASVIAGPQETQYF
CDR3 DNA: TGCAGTGCTAGTGTAATAGCGGGTCCCCAAGAGACCCAGTACTTC

clone size: many
J gene: TRBJ2-3
D gene: NA
V gene: TRBV24-1
CDR3 protein: CANSRTPTDTQYF
CDR3 DNA: TGTGCCAACAGTCGCACTCCCACAGATACGCAGTATTTT

clone size: many
J gene: TRBJ1-2
D gene: NA
V gene: TRBV7-8
CDR3 protein: CASSLDQGYGYTF
CDR3 DNA: TGTGCCAGCAGCTTAGACCAGGGCTATGGCTACACCTTC

clone size: many
J gene: TRBJ2-1
D gene: TRBD1
V gene: TRBV5-1
CDR3 protein: CASSPGIDRDLFF
CDR3 DNA: TGCGCCAGCAGCCCCGGGATAGACAGGGACCTGTTCTTC

clone size: many
J gene: TRBJ2-2
D gene: TRBD2
V gene: TRBV20-1
CDR3 protein: CSARDSGGPTGELFF
CDR3 DNA: TGCAGTGCTAGAGATAGCGGGGGGCCGACCGGGGAGCTGTTTTTT

clone size: many
J gene: TRBJ1-6
D gene: NA
V gene: TRBV7-3
CDR3 protein: CASSSGWNSPLHF
CDR3 DNA: TGTGCCAGCAGCTCCGGGTGGAATTCACCCCTCCACTTT

clone size: many
J gene: TRBJ2-1
D gene: NA
V gene: TRBV5-1
CDR3 protein: CASSLAGRTMVFNEQFF
CDR3 DNA: TGCGCCAGCAGCTTGGCCGGACGGACTATGGTCTTCAATGAGCAGTTCTTC

clone size: many
J gene: TRBJ1-2
D gene: NA
V gene: TRBV29-1
CDR3 protein: CSVEKNGAKGYTF
CDR3 DNA: TGCAGCGTTGAAAAGAACGGTGCGAAAGGCTACACCTTC

clone size: few
J gene: TRBJ2-1
D gene: TRBD2
V gene: TRBV3-1
CDR3 protein: CASSQLTSGGPYNEQFF
CDR3 DNA: TGTGCCAGCAGCCAACTGACTAGCGGGGGGCCCTACAATGAGCAGTTCTTC

clone size: many
J gene: TRBJ2-2
D gene: TRBD2
V gene: TRBV4-1
CDR3 protein: CASSLSGLAATGELFF
CDR3 DNA: TGCGCCAGCAGCCTCTCAGGACTAGCGGCCACCGGGGAGCTGTTTTTT

clone size: many
J gene: TRBJ2-1
D gene: NA
V gene: TRBV20-1
CDR3 protein: CSARDLRGRPKNNEQFF
CDR3 DNA: TGCAGTGCTAGAGATCTAAGGGGGAGGCCCAAGAACAATGAGCAGTTCTTC

clone size: many
J gene: TRBJ2-5
D gene: TRBD2
V gene: TRBV20-1
CDR3 protein: CSARGPGGETQYF
CDR3 DNA: TGCAGTGCTAGAGGTCCGGGAGGTGAGACCCAGTACTTC

clone size: few
J gene: TRBJ2-5
D gene: NA
V gene: TRBV7-2
CDR3 protein: CASSSQGIAEETQYF
CDR3 DNA: TGTGCCAGCAGCTCCCAGGGTATAGCGGAAGAGACCCAGTACTTC

clone size: many
J gene: TRBJ2-4
D gene: TRBD2
V gene: TRBV5-1
CDR3 protein: CASSPSGGRAMGNIQYF
CDR3 DNA: TGCGCCAGCAGCCCCTCCGGCGGGAGGGCGATGGGCAACATTCAGTACTTC

clone size: many
J gene: TRBJ2-1
D gene: NA
V gene: TRBV5-1
CDR3 protein: CASSLSAPGNEQFF
CDR3 DNA: TGCGCCAGCAGCTTGTCAGCTCCCGGGAATGAGCAGTTCTTC

clone size: NA
J gene: TRBJ2-1
D gene: NA
V gene: TRBV5-1
CDR3 protein: CASSVGTQSSYSEQFF
CDR3 DNA: TGCGCCAGCAGCGTTGGGACCCAGAGCTCCTACAGTGAGCAGTTCTTC

clone size: many
J gene: TRBJ1-1
D gene: NA
V gene: TRBV3-1
CDR3 protein: CASSHDGGTEAFF
CDR3 DNA: TGTGCCAGCAGCCACGACGGGGGCACTGAAGCTTTCTTT

clone size: many
J gene: TRBJ1-1
D gene: NA
V gene: TRBV20-1
CDR3 protein: CSAPGRAGDTEAFF
CDR3 DNA: TGCAGTGCTCCCGGACGGGCGGGGGACACTGAAGCTTTCTTT

clone size: NA
J gene: TRBJ2-6
D gene: TRBD2
V gene: TRBV3-1
CDR3 protein: CASSQDGGGSSGANVLTF
CDR3 DNA: TGTGCCAGCAGCCAAGACGGCGGGGGTAGCTCTGGGGCCAACGTCCTGACTTTC

clone size: many
J gene: TRBJ2-1
D gene: NA
V gene: TRBV29-1
CDR3 protein: CSHTGSSYNEQFF
CDR3 DNA: TGCAGCCATACAGGGAGCTCCTACAATGAGCAGTTCTTC

clone size: NA
J gene: TRBJ1-1
D gene: NA
V gene: TRBV29-1
CDR3 protein: CSVSNSNTEAFF
CDR3 DNA: TGCAGCGTCTCAAATTCGAACACTGAAGCTTTCTTT

clone size: NA
J gene: TRBJ2-1
D gene: NA
V gene: TRBV5-6
CDR3 protein: CANQGIAMDEQFF
CDR3 DNA: TGTGCCAACCAAGGAATAGCGATGGATGAGCAGTTCTTC

clone size: many
J gene: TRBJ1-2
D gene: NA
V gene: TRBV20-1
CDR3 protein: CSAVRGQGSGEGYTF
CDR3 DNA: TGCAGTGCCGTTCGGGGCCAGGGGTCCGGGGAAGGCTACACCTTC

clone size: NA
J gene: TRBJ2-1
D gene: NA
V gene: TRBV15
CDR3 protein: CATNQRPFYNNEQFF
CDR3 DNA: TGTGCCACCAATCAGCGGCCATTCTACAACAATGAGCAGTTCTTC

clone size: many
J gene: TRBJ2-3
D gene: TRBD2
V gene: TRBV7-9
CDR3 protein: CASSFLPGLAGGEGDTQYF
CDR3 DNA: TGTGCCAGCAGCTTCCTTCCGGGACTAGCGGGAGGGGAAGGAGATACGCAGTATTTT

clone size: many
J gene: TRBJ2-1
D gene: NA
V gene: TRBV12-3/TRBV12-4
CDR3 protein: CASSLARTPKYNEQFF
CDR3 DNA: TGTGCCAGCAGTTTAGCGCGGACCCCAAAATACAATGAGCAGTTCTTC

clone size: many
J gene: TRBJ2-5
D gene: NA
V gene: TRBV20-1
CDR3 protein: CSAPVGGPETQYF
CDR3 DNA: TGCAGTGCCCCGGTGGGGGGTCCGGAGACCCAGTACTTC

clone size: many
J gene: TRBJ2-7
D gene: NA
V gene: TRBV5-1
CDR3 protein: CASSLSGFYEQYF
CDR3 DNA: TGCGCCAGCAGCTTGTCGGGCTTCTACGAGCAGTACTTC

clone size: many
J gene: TRBJ1-4
D gene: NA
V gene: TRBV18
CDR3 protein: CASSLTTNEKLFF
CDR3 DNA: TGTGCCAGCTCCCTAACAACTAATGAAAAACTGTTTTTT

clone size: many
J gene: TRBJ2-2
D gene: NA
V gene: TRBV5-1
CDR3 protein: CASSRRDDGELFF
CDR3 DNA: TGCGCCAGCAGCCGGAGGGACGACGGGGAGCTGTTTTTT

clone size: many
J gene: TRBJ2-5
D gene: TRBD2
V gene: TRBV18
CDR3 protein: CASSPRSGDGTQYF
CDR3 DNA: TGTGCCAGCTCACCACGTAGCGGGGACGGGACCCAGTACTTC

clone size: many
J gene: TRBJ1-1
D gene: NA
V gene: TRBV29-1
CDR3 protein: CSVAGRLNTEAFF
CDR3 DNA: TGCAGCGTTGCGGGCCGATTGAACACTGAAGCTTTCTTT